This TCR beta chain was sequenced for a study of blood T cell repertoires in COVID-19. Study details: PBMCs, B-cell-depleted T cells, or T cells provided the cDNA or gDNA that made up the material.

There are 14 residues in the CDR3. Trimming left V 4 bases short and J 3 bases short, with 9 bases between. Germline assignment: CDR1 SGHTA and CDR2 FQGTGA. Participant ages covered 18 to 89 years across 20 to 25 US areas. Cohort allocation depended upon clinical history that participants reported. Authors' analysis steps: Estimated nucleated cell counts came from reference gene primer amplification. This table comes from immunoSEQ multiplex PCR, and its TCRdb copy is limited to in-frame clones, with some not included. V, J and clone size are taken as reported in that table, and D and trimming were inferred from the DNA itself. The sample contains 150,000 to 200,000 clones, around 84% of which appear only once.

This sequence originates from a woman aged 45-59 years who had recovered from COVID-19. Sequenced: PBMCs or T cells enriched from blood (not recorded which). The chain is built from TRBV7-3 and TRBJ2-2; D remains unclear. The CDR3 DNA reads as TGTGCCAGCAGCTCCCAGGTGGACACCGGGGAGCTGTTTTTT. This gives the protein CASSSQVDTGELFF.